Following are 27 T cell receptor beta chains from one sample sequenced in a study of blood T cell repertoires in COVID-19. Only in-frame clones appear in the TCRdb table, and some are missing; sequencing was by immunoSEQ multiplex PCR. The table lists a few hundred thousand clones, 88% of them singletons, with about 1% in the top ten. The material sequenced was peripheral blood. All receptors come from a woman between 40 and 50 years old who had recovered from COVID-19.

The V gene is TRBV10-3, the J gene TRBJ1-5; the match to TRBD1 covers 9 bases. CDR3 length equals 13 residues. Germline CDR1 and CDR2: ENHRY and SYGVKD. V lost 5 bases and J lost 5; bases outside the gene matches: 1. The CDR3 sequence: CAISRDRDQPQHF. DNA for the CDR3: TGTGCCATCAGTAGGGACAGGGATCAGCCCCAGCATTTT.

This chain connects TRBV4-1 to TRBJ2-2, with D possibly TRBD2 on 6 matching bases. With 3 bases removed from V and 4 bases from J, the gap between germline ends came to 15 bases. The CDR3 spans 16 residues. The germline V gene has CDR1 MGHRA and CDR2 YSYEKL. Written as DNA, the CDR3 is TGCGCCAGCAGCCACCCTAGGGGAGGCGGCACCGGGGAGCTGTTTTTT. Translated, it gives CASSHPRGGGTGELFF.

The chain uses TRBV7-9 and TRBJ2-3; D gene ambiguous. The CDR3 runs 14 residues. Germline V CDR1 and CDR2: SEHNR, FQNEAQ (reference sequence). Trimming pared 3 bases from V and 5 bases from J, leaving 12 bases between. The CDR3 DNA reads as TGTGCCAGCAGCTTTCACCTAGACGAAGATACGCAGTATTTT. It yields the protein CASSFHLDEDTQYF.

The chain recombines TRBV30 with TRBJ2-5; weak D call: TRBD2 (5 bases). Per germline, CDR1 GTSNPN and CDR2 SVGIG (reference sequence). The germline V and J ends were trimmed by 3 bases and 7 bases, with 15 bases remaining between them. The CDR3 covers 13 residues. The CDR3 region has the DNA TGTGCCTGGAGCCCCAGGCCCCGGGGGACCCAGTACTTC. Amino acid sequence: CAWSPRPRGTQYF.

This clone has only one observation. The rearrangement uses TRBV6-2 or TRBV6-3 and TRBJ2-1, with 11 nucleotides matching TRBD1. The CDR3 runs 15 residues. J was trimmed by 6 bases and V by 7 bases; bases with no gene match: 8. CDR1 and CDR2 (germline): MNHEY, SVGEGT. The CDR3 DNA sequence: TGTGCCAGCAACCCCGGACAGGGGGCTCGCAATGAGCAGTTCTTC. It translates to CASNPGQGARNEQFF.

On this clone itself: Different DNA sequences within this sample yield the same CDR3. The CDR3 region is CASRGGNTGELFF. The CDR3 DNA sequence: TGTGCCAGCCGGGGGGGTAACACCGGGGAGCTGTTTTTT. V gene TRBV9 combines with J gene TRBJ2-2; 8 bases map to TRBD2. The CDR3 runs 13 residues. Germline CDR1 is SGDLS and CDR2 is YYNGEE. The trim removed 7 bases at V and 2 bases at J, leaving 1 base unmatched.

The chain joins TRBV19 to TRBJ2-1, with 7 positions matching TRBD1. V gave up 9 bases and J gave up 1 base; unmatched junction bases: 6. CDR1 is LNHDA, CDR2 SQIVND, per germline (reference sequence). There are 14 residues in the CDR3. CDR3 bases: TGTGCCAGCTACAAACAGGGGTCCTACAATGAGCAGTTCTTC. Protein sequence: CASYKQGSYNEQFF.

About this clone itself: Other DNA sequences within the sample encode an identical CDR3. The chain carries TRBV7-3 and TRBJ2-7; TRBD2 is a possible D gene (6 bases). V lost 3 bases, J lost 2 bases, and 14 bases lay in between. The CDR3 spans 15 residues. Germline V gene lookup returns CDR1 SGHTA and CDR2 FQGTGA. The CDR3 region is CASSLGPSGAYEQYF. The CDR3 bases are TGTGCCAGCAGCTTGGGACCCTCGGGGGCCTACGAGCAGTACTTC.

This chain connects TRBV10-3 to TRBJ1-4; TRBD1 aligns across 7 bases. In germline, CDR1 is ENHRY, CDR2 SYGVKD. V was clipped by 3 bases and J by 5 bases; unmatched bases: 6. This CDR3 is 15 amino acids long. The CDR3 reads CAISDRQGRNEKLFF. For the CDR3, the DNA is TGTGCCATCAGTGACCGACAGGGACGAAATGAAAAACTGTTTTTT.

This clone is a singleton in its sample. The V gene is TRBV5-1, the J gene TRBJ1-4; D is uncertain. Germline V gene data show CDR1 as SGHRS and CDR2 as YFSETQ. V lost 4 bases to trimming and J lost 0 bases, with 13 bases between them. This CDR3 comprises 16 residues. The CDR3 DNA is TGCGCCAGCAGCCAGACGAGACACGCAACTAATGAAAAACTGTTTTTT. Its protein is CASSQTRHATNEKLFF.

The chain joins TRBV7-6 to TRBJ2-1; TRBD2 matches at 8 bases. The germline V gene encodes CDR1 SGHVS and CDR2 FNYEAQ. Germline trimming cut 1 base from V and 0 bases from J; bases unmatched to any gene: 5. The CDR3 totals 17 residues. CDR3 coding DNA: TGTGCCAGCAGCTTAGAATCCAGCGGGAGCTCCTACAATGAGCAGTTCTTC. Encoded protein: CASSLESSGSSYNEQFF.

The count of this clone is one. One end of the junction fails to match germline, which may point to a read error. As DNA, the CDR3 is TGCGCCAGCAGCCAAGGACCCGGGACAGGGTCGTTGGTGCACTTC. It codes for CASSQGPGTGSLVHF. This sequence joins TRBV4-3 and TRBJ2-7; 9 bases are shared with TRBD1. This CDR3 has 15 amino acids. In germline, CDR1 is LGHNA, CDR2 YSLEER.

The chain carries TRBV19 and TRBJ2-7, with 7 bases matching TRBD2. Trimming took 3 bases from V and 2 from J; bases not matched to a gene: 4. The CDR3 sequence is 14 residues long. Germline V gene data show CDR1 as LNHDA and CDR2 as SQIVND (reference sequence). As DNA, the CDR3 is TGTGCCAGTAGTATCCGGCGGGAGACCTACGAGCAGTACTTC. Encoded protein: CASSIRRETYEQYF.

The V and J genes are TRBV4-1 and TRBJ2-1; a weak D match, TRBD1 (6 bases). CDR1 is MGHRA and CDR2 is YSYEKL in the germline V gene. V dropped 0 bases and J dropped 0 bases, with 12 bases sitting between them. This CDR3 is built from 17 residues. The CDR3, as DNA: TGCGCCAGCAGCCAAGATGGGGGCCCGAGCTCCTACAATGAGCAGTTCTTC. Encoded protein: CASSQDGGPSSYNEQFF.

The rearrangement links TRBV10-1 to TRBJ2-1; 7 bases line up with TRBD2. Germline V gene lookup returns CDR1 WNHNN and CDR2 SYGVQD (reference sequence). The length of the CDR3 is 15 residues. V shed 1 base and J 10 bases; nucleotides not matched to a gene: 10. CDR3 DNA: TGCGCCAGCAGTGAGTGCGGGAGTTTGCCCAACGAGCAGTTCTTC. As protein: CASSECGSLPNEQFF.

This clone has a handful of counts. The chain recombines TRBV2 with TRBJ1-6, with 7 bases matching TRBD1. The germline CDR1 and CDR2 sequences are SNHLY and FYNNEI. The CDR3 sequence is 12 residues long. V lost 9 bases and J lost 4; bases outside the gene matches: 0. The CDR3 coding sequence is TGTGCCAGGGGACAGTATAATTCACCCCTCCACTTT. Translation gives CARGQYNSPLHF. The variable domain in full, with the rest retrieved from reference TRBV2 and TRBJ1-6, is EPEVTQTPSHQVTQMGQEVILRCVPISNHLYFYWYRQILGQKVEFLVSFYNNEISEKSEIFDDQFSVERPDGSNFTLKIRSTKLEDSAMYFCARGQYNSPLHFGNGTRLTVT.

J is TRBJ2-7 and V is TRBV6-2 or TRBV6-3; D is undetermined. This CDR3 spans 12 amino acids. Germline V gene sequence: CDR1 MNHEY, CDR2 SVGEGT. Trimming left V 6 bases short and J 5 bases short, with 11 bases between. The CDR3 protein is CASSRGYNEQYF. The CDR3 region has the DNA TGTGCCAGCAGCCGAGGCTACAACGAGCAGTACTTC.

This clone was found once. This chain joins TRBV5-6 and TRBJ2-6, with 7 bases identical to TRBD1. Germline loops: CDR1 SGHDT, CDR2 YYEEEE. V shed 2 bases, J shed 2 bases, and the junction held 1 base outside the gene matches. The CDR3 loop spans 15 amino acids. Here the CDR3 reads CASSFTGAGANVLTF. DNA of the CDR3: TGTGCCAGCAGCTTTACAGGGGCTGGGGCCAACGTCCTGACTTTC. Full variable domain (missing parts from reference TRBV5-6 and TRBJ2-6): DAGVTQSPTHLIKTRGQQVTLRCSPKSGHDTVSWYQQALGQGPQFIFQYYEEEERQRGNFPDRFSGHQFPNYSSELNVNALLLGDSALYLCASSFTGAGANVLTFGAGSRLTVL.

This clone was found a few times. This chain joins TRBV24-1 and TRBJ2-1; 8 positions agree with TRBD1. The CDR3 has 16 residues. Germline-derived CDR1 and CDR2 are KGHDR and SFDVKD. Germline trimming cut 4 bases from V and 3 bases from J; bases unmatched to any gene: 7. The CDR3 DNA reads as TGTGCCACCAGTGACCCACAGGGGGGCAGCTACAATGAGCAGTTCTTC. It codes for CATSDPQGGSYNEQFF.

The gene calls are TRBV6-5 and TRBJ1-5; D perhaps matches TRBD1 (6 bases). The CDR3 has 15 residues. Trimming removed 2 bases at V and 7 bases at J, with 15 bases between. The V gene's germline CDR1 is MNHEY and CDR2 SVGAGI. In DNA, the CDR3 is TGTGCCAGCAGTTACGGGACACCAAAGGGGCAGCCCCAGCATTTT. Encoded protein: CASSYGTPKGQPQHF.

The CDR3 nucleotides are TGTGCCACCAGCAGAGCCGACAGGGCCCACTACGAGCAGTACGTC. This encodes CATSRADRAHYEQYV. V and J are TRBV15 and TRBJ2-7; 7 nucleotides line up with TRBD1. Unmatched junction bases numbered 6, after V lost 1 base and J lost 3 bases. Germline V CDR1 and CDR2: LNHNV, YYDKDF (reference sequence). This CDR3 has 15 residues.

The chain uses TRBV7-2 and TRBJ2-5; D is possibly TRBD2 (6 bases). Germline CDR1 reads SGHTA; CDR2 reads FQGNSA. The length of the CDR3 is 16 residues. Trimming removed 1 base from V and 2 bases from J, with 14 bases in between. The CDR3 DNA reads as TGTGCCAGCAGCTTAGTAGGAGGGCCGAGGCAAGAGACCCAGTACTTC. This codes for CASSLVGGPRQETQYF.

The chain combines TRBV6-2 or TRBV6-3 with TRBJ2-7, with TRBD1 identical over 9 bases. The CDR3 contains 15 residues. Germline values: CDR1 MNHEY, CDR2 SVGEGT. V trimming: 2 bases; J trimming: 9 bases; junction bases outside the gene matches: 11. CDR3 in amino acids: CASSYGGQGAGRQYV. The CDR3 DNA reads TGTGCCAGCAGTTACGGGGGACAGGGTGCGGGACGGCAGTACGTC.

The chain has TRBV2 and TRBJ2-3, with TRBD2 matching 7 bases. Trimming took 8 bases from V and 2 from J; bases not matched to a gene: 7. The CDR3 runs to 14 residues. Germline CDR1 reads SNHLY; CDR2 reads FYNNEI. The CDR3 spells CASRTGGLTDTQYF. CDR3 bases: TGTGCCAGCCGCACGGGGGGACTCACAGATACGCAGTATTTT. Drawing the rest from reference TRBV2 and TRBJ2-3, the complete variable domain is EPEVTQTPSHQVTQMGQEVILRCVPISNHLYFYWYRQILGQKVEFLVSFYNNEISEKSEIFDDQFSVERPDGSNFTLKIRSTKLEDSAMYFCASRTGGLTDTQYFGPGTRLTVL.

The CDR3 nucleotides read TGTGCCAGCAGCAATCTTTCCCCGGGACTAGCGGGAGCCGCCGGGGAGACCCAGTACTTC. This codes for CASSNLSPGLAGAAGETQYF. V and J are TRBV21-1 and TRBJ2-5; the table's D call, TRBD2, was not checked against the DNA. TRBV21-1 is reported as a pseudogene. The CDR3 sequence is 20 residues long.

This CDR3 reads CASALSGRGEKLFF. CDR3 coding DNA: TGCGCCAGCGCCCTGAGTGGCAGGGGGGAAAAACTGTTTTTT. The chain recombines TRBV5-1 with TRBJ1-4; TRBD1 agrees at 7 bases. Germline CDR1 SGHRS, CDR2 YFSETQ. The junction had 11 bases not matched to a gene; V was cut back by 7 bases and J by 8 bases. The CDR3 runs 14 residues. The variable domain in full, completed from reference TRBV5-1 and TRBJ1-4, reads KAGVTQTPRYLIKTRGQQVTLSCSPISGHRSVSWYQQTPGQGLQFLFEYFSETQRNKGNFPGRFSGRQFSNSRSEMNVSTLELGDSALYLCASALSGRGEKLFFGSGTQLSVL.

This chain connects TRBV7-6 to TRBJ2-1; 7 nucleotides match TRBD2. The germline gives CDR1 SGHVS, CDR2 FNYEAQ. The CDR3 is 14 residues long. The trim removed 5 bases at V and 10 bases at J, leaving 11 bases unmatched. The CDR3 bases are TGTGCCAGCAGCCTGGCCCGGACCGGGAGGGAGCAGTTCTTC. This gives the protein CASSLARTGREQFF. Full variable domain (outside the CDR3, taken from reference TRBV7-6 and TRBJ2-1): GAGVSQSPRYKVTKRGQDVALRCDPISGHVSLYWYRQALGQGPEFLTYFNYEAQQDKSGLPNDRFSAERPEGSISTLTIQRTEQRDSAMYRCASSLARTGREQFFGPGTRLTVL.